Shown below are 31 T cell receptor beta chains from a single sample sequenced in a study of cytomegalovirus exposure and HLA in healthy donors. The PCR was carried out with 60 Vbeta primers and 13 Jbeta primers. Data came from immunoSEQ multiplex PCR; TCRdb stores just in-frame clones and leaves some out. This repertoire includes tens of thousands of clones. The source material was PBMCs. The receptors shown here come from a female donor in good health and CMV-seropositive.

V and J are TRBV7-3 and TRBJ2-1, with 7 positions matching TRBD2. Germline V CDR1 and CDR2: SGHTA, FQGTGA. J was trimmed by 0 bases and V by 6 bases; bases with no gene match: 2. CDR3 length: 14 amino acids. CDR3 loop: CASSGGGSYNEQFF. The CDR3, as DNA: TGTGCCAGCAGTGGCGGGGGCTCCTACAATGAGCAGTTCTTC.

The chain combines TRBV9 with TRBJ2-2; possibly TRBD2 for D (5 bases). The germline V and J ends were trimmed by 5 bases and 7 bases, with 6 bases remaining between them. The CDR3 covers 11 residues. The germline V gene has CDR1 SGDLS and CDR2 YYNGEE. CDR3 DNA sequence: TGTGCCAGCAGGGCGGGCGGGGAGCTGTTTTTT. It codes for CASRAGGELFF.

The rearrangement joins TRBV27 to TRBJ2-3; perhaps TRBD2 as D (6 bases). Germline V CDR1 and CDR2: MNHEY, SMNVEV (reference sequence). This CDR3 comprises 14 residues. Trimming stripped 6 bases from V and 2 bases from J, with 12 bases between. The CDR3: CASRVGGLTDTQYF. In DNA form, the CDR3 reads TGTGCCAGCAGAGTCGGGGGACTCACAGATACGCAGTATTTT.

V usage is TRBV20-1 and J usage is TRBJ1-4, with TRBD1 identical over 8 bases. The germline gives CDR1 DFQATT, CDR2 SNEGSKA (reference sequence). J gave up 16 bases and V 4 bases, and 8 bases lay outside the gene matches. This CDR3 spans 11 amino acids. The CDR3 DNA reads TGCAGTGCTATATCGGACAGGGTTAAGTTTTTT. It encodes CSAISDRVKFF.

This sequence joins TRBV6-6 and TRBJ2-7; D is ambiguous. The V and J ends lost 2 bases and 3 bases respectively, with 5 bases between them. Germline V CDR1 and CDR2: MNHNY, SVGAGI (reference sequence). The CDR3 consists of 12 residues. The CDR3 coding sequence is TGTGCCAGCAGTTACCCCTACTACGAGCAGTACTTC. It specifies CASSYPYYEQYF.

The genes are TRBV5-1 and TRBJ2-3, with 7 bases identical to TRBD2. The CDR3 spans 14 residues. After removal of 2 bases from V and 2 bases from J, the junction contained 2 bases not matched to a gene. The germline V gene has CDR1 SGHRS and CDR2 YFSETQ. DNA of the CDR3: TGCGCCAGCAGCTTCGGGGGGACCACAGATACGCAGTATTTT. It translates to CASSFGGTTDTQYF.

The chain recombines TRBV9 with TRBJ2-7; 11 bases align to TRBD2. V lost 4 bases and J lost 5; bases outside the gene matches: 8. The CDR3 is made up of 15 amino acids. Germline V gene sequence: CDR1 SGDLS, CDR2 YYNGEE. CDR3 sequence: CASSPLAGGRNEQYF. CDR3 DNA: TGTGCCAGCAGCCCCCTAGCGGGAGGTCGGAACGAGCAGTACTTC.

The CDR3 here is CASSQDLQENEKLFF. DNA of the CDR3: TGTGCCAGCAGCCAAGATTTACAGGAAAATGAAAAACTGTTTTTT. V usage is TRBV4-2 and J usage is TRBJ1-4; tentatively, D is TRBD1 (5 bases). V was shortened by 0 bases and J by 5 bases, with 10 bases between the two germline ends. Looked up from germline, CDR1 is LGHNA and CDR2 is YNFKEQ. The CDR3 covers 15 residues.

The V gene is TRBV2, the J gene TRBJ2-7; D remains ambiguous. This CDR3 has 13 residues. The germline CDR1 and CDR2 sequences are SNHLY and FYNNEI. V was cut by 6 bases and J by 3 bases, with 12 bases left in between. CDR3 residues: CASRARRGYEQYF. DNA for the CDR3: TGTGCCAGCAGGGCCCGGCGCGGCTACGAGCAGTACTTC.

The chain is built from TRBV11-2 and TRBJ1-1, with D possibly TRBD1 on 6 matching bases. The CDR3 runs to 14 residues. Germline loops: CDR1 SGHAT, CDR2 FQNNGV. V was shortened by 1 base and J by 6 bases, with 12 bases between the two germline ends. CDR3 in DNA: TGTGCCAGCAGCTTAGGAACACAGGGCGCTGAAGCTTTCTTT. This encodes CASSLGTQGAEAFF.

The V gene is TRBV18, the J gene TRBJ2-1; 10 nucleotides align to TRBD2. With 4 bases clipped from V and 5 bases from J, the junction kept 5 bases outside the gene matches. CDR3 length equals 15 residues. Germline V lookup: CDR1 KGHSH, CDR2 LQKENI. CDR3 sequence reads: CASSRPSGGNNEQFF. CDR3 in DNA: TGTGCCAGCTCACGGCCTAGCGGGGGCAACAATGAGCAGTTCTTC.

Regarding this clone: A read error may account for a junction end that differs from germline. The V and J genes are TRBV7-7 and TRBJ2-3; TRBD2 is a possible D gene (6 bases). CDR3 length equals 14 residues. Per germline, CDR1 SSHAT and CDR2 FNYEAQ (reference sequence). The CDR3 reads CASSLAAGWDTQYF. The CDR3 bases are TGTGCTAGCAGCTTAGCGGCGGGGTGGGATACGCAGTATTTT.

The chain links TRBV6-5 to TRBJ2-7, with D tentatively TRBD1 (5 bases). V was cut by 0 bases and J by 5 bases, with 14 bases left in between. Looked up from germline, CDR1 is MNHEY and CDR2 is SVGAGI. The CDR3 has 15 residues. The CDR3 spells CASSYSKQGRHEQYF. CDR3 in DNA: TGTGCCAGCAGTTACTCGAAGCAGGGTCGACACGAGCAGTACTTC.

This rearrangement joins TRBV19 to TRBJ1-5; D unresolved. Trimming shortened V by 6 bases and J by 6 bases, and 12 bases separated the two germline ends. Germline V gene sequence: CDR1 LNHDA, CDR2 SQIVND (reference sequence). CDR3 size: 13 residues. In nucleotides, the CDR3 is TGTGCCAGTAGAGTACTGGTCGGTCAGCCCCAGCATTTT. It codes for CASRVLVGQPQHF.

This chain uses TRBV7-9 with TRBJ2-2, with D possibly matching TRBD2 (7 bases). The germline CDR1 and CDR2 sequences are SEHNR and FQNEAQ (reference sequence). Trimming left V 4 bases short and J 3 bases short, with 18 bases between. The CDR3 loop spans 17 amino acids. CDR3 residues: CASSYQGGGPDTGELFF. The DNA of the CDR3 is TGTGCCAGCAGCTACCAAGGGGGAGGGCCTGACACCGGGGAGCTGTTTTTT. The complete variable domain, with remaining parts taken from reference TRBV7-9 and TRBJ2-2, reads DTGVSQNPRHKITKRGQNVTFRCDPISEHNRLYWYRQTLGQGPEFLTYFQNEAQLEKSRLLSDRFSAERPKGSFSTLEIQRTEQGDSAMYLCASSYQGGGPDTGELFFGEGSRLTVL.

By frequency, this clone is medium-sized (0.01 to 0.1%). The J gene is TRBJ2-3, the V gene TRBV5-4; D is unclear. The germline gives CDR1 SGHNT, CDR2 YYREEE (reference sequence). The CDR3 consists of 13 residues. The ends were cut back, 1 base at V and 1 base at J, with 4 bases in the middle. The CDR3 loop reads CASSLQGTDTQYF. The CDR3 DNA reads TGTGCCAGCAGCTTGCAGGGCACAGATACGCAGTATTTT.

The chain carries TRBV11-2 and TRBJ1-3, with a possible D match to TRBD1 (6 bases). Trimming took 1 base from V and 5 from J, leaving 12 bases between them. The V gene's germline CDR1 is SGHAT and CDR2 FQNNGV. The CDR3 totals 15 residues. The CDR3: CASSLGQAFRNTIYF. The CDR3 bases are TGTGCCAGCAGCTTAGGACAGGCCTTTCGAAACACCATATATTTT.

The chain has TRBV4-1 and TRBJ2-1; 10 bases align to TRBD2. In germline, CDR1 is MGHRA, CDR2 YSYEKL. This CDR3 contains 15 residues. V lost 4 bases and J lost 6; bases outside the gene matches: 6. The CDR3 sequence: CASSPQREGLNEQFF. CDR3 DNA: TGCGCCAGCAGCCCCCAGCGGGAGGGCCTCAATGAGCAGTTCTTC.

The chain recombines TRBV6-1 with TRBJ2-7; the match to TRBD1 covers 7 bases. After removal of 8 bases from V and 5 bases from J, the junction contained 9 bases not matched to a gene. This CDR3 comprises 13 residues. Germline loops: CDR1 MNHNS, CDR2 SASEGT. The CDR3 region has the DNA TGTGCCAGCGAAAACAGGGGTGGTCACGAGCAGTACTTC. Protein sequence: CASENRGGHEQYF.

The genes are TRBV6-6 and TRBJ2-7, with TRBD2 matching over 9 bases. With V trimmed by 0 bases and J by 3 bases, 6 bases remained unmatched. Looked up from germline, CDR1 is MNHNY and CDR2 is SVGAGI (reference sequence). The CDR3 runs to 16 residues. CDR3 nucleotides: TGTGCCAGCAGTTACTCCCGGGATAGCGGGGGCTACGAGCAGTACTTC. This codes for CASSYSRDSGGYEQYF.

The rearrangement links TRBV29-1 to TRBJ2-6; perhaps TRBD2 as D (6 bases). Germline V gene sequence: CDR1 SQVTM, CDR2 ANQGSEA. V was cut by 6 bases and J by 4 bases, with 13 bases left in between. The CDR3 covers 14 residues. The DNA for the CDR3 is TGCAGCGTAGCCGGGGGAACCGGGGCCAACGTCCTGACTTTC. Protein: CSVAGGTGANVLTF.

The rearrangement uses TRBV29-1 and TRBJ1-1, with D possibly TRBD1 on 6 matching bases. CDR3 size: 12 residues. Trimming removed 7 bases from V and 5 bases from J, with 14 bases in between. Germline V CDR1 and CDR2: SQVTM, ANQGSEA. The CDR3 region is CSGGQVGTEAFF. DNA of the CDR3: TGCAGCGGGGGACAAGTCGGTACTGAAGCTTTCTTT.

V and J are TRBV15 and TRBJ1-2; perhaps TRBD1 as D (5 bases). Germline V gene sequence: CDR1 LNHNV, CDR2 YYDKDF (reference sequence). The CDR3 spans 14 residues. The ends were cut back, 2 bases at V and 8 bases at J, with 15 bases in the middle. The CDR3: CATSRRTTGDGYTF. CDR3 bases: TGTGCCACCAGCAGACGAACTACAGGAGACGGCTACACCTTC.

The chain carries TRBV28 and TRBJ1-1, with D hard to call. This CDR3 is 14 amino acids long. CDR1 is MDHEN and CDR2 is SYDVKM in the germline V gene. Trimming shortened V by 3 bases and J by 0 bases, and 8 bases separated the two germline ends. The CDR3 DNA reads TGTGCCAGCAGTTTTGGACTGATGAACACTGAAGCTTTCTTT. Protein: CASSFGLMNTEAFF.

This rearrangement joins TRBV5-6 to TRBJ1-3, with no clear D. The germline V gene has CDR1 SGHDT and CDR2 YYEEEE. The CDR3 is 14 amino acids. V dropped 0 bases and J dropped 6 bases, with 10 bases sitting between them. The CDR3 here is CASSLGLLENTIYF. In DNA form, the CDR3 reads TGTGCCAGCAGCTTGGGACTACTAGAAAACACCATATATTTT.

The chain carries TRBV18 and TRBJ1-4; possible D gene TRBD1, 6 bases. Germline lookup yields CDR1 KGHSH and CDR2 LQKENI. The V and J ends lost 2 bases and 0 bases respectively, with 10 bases between them. CDR3 length: 16 amino acids. CDR3 in DNA: TGTGCCAGCTCACCAGGACAGCCCTCAACTAATGAAAAACTGTTTTTT. This encodes CASSPGQPSTNEKLFF.

The J gene is TRBJ1-2, the V gene TRBV11-2; D gene ambiguous. This CDR3 contains 14 residues. Per germline, CDR1 SGHAT and CDR2 FQNNGV. V was shortened by 3 bases and J by 8 bases, with 16 bases between the two germline ends. The CDR3 loop reads CASSFSATSGGYTF. The DNA for the CDR3 is TGTGCCAGCAGCTTCTCAGCTACCTCGGGGGGCTACACCTTC.

This sequence joins TRBV29-1 and TRBJ2-3, with D unclear. The CDR3 runs to 13 residues. The germline V gene encodes CDR1 SQVTM and CDR2 ANQGSEA. V was pared by 3 bases and J by 0 bases, with 7 bases between. CDR3 in amino acids: CSVEASSTDTQYF. Here the CDR3 DNA reads TGCAGCGTTGAGGCCTCTAGCACAGATACGCAGTATTTT.

The genes are TRBV7-9 and TRBJ2-5; tentatively, D is TRBD2 (6 bases). With 5 bases removed from V and 0 bases from J, the gap between germline ends came to 13 bases. Germline lookup yields CDR1 SEHNR and CDR2 FQNEAQ (reference sequence). The CDR3 contains 15 residues. The CDR3 DNA reads TGTGCCAGCAGCCCATCCAGGAGGGACCAAGAGACCCAGTACTTC. Protein product: CASSPSRRDQETQYF.

V and J are TRBV18 and TRBJ2-3; perhaps TRBD1 as D (5 bases). The V end lost 1 base, the J end lost 2 bases, and 16 bases lay between the germline ends. The CDR3 is made up of 17 amino acids. Germline V gives CDR1 KGHSH, CDR2 LQKENI. CDR3: CASSPRIESTVTDTQYF. DNA for the CDR3: TGTGCCAGCTCACCACGGATCGAATCGACAGTCACAGATACGCAGTATTTT. Full variable domain (outside the CDR3, taken from reference TRBV18 and TRBJ2-3): NAGVMQNPRHLVRRRGQEARLRCSPMKGHSHVYWYRQLPEEGLKFMVYLQKENIIDESGMPKERFSAEFPKEGPSILRIQQVVRGDSAAYFCASSPRIESTVTDTQYFGPGTRLTVL.

V gene TRBV27 combines with J gene TRBJ2-1; 9 bases match TRBD2. The V segment lost 4 bases and the J segment 10 bases; nucleotides outside the gene matches: 8. The germline V gene encodes CDR1 MNHEY and CDR2 SMNVEV (reference sequence). The CDR3 runs to 14 residues. The DNA for the CDR3 is TGTGCCAGCAGTTGGGCTAGCGGGACGCAGGAGCAGTTCTTC. As protein: CASSWASGTQEQFF.